One and the same sample provided the 16 T cell receptor beta chains below, sequenced in a study of cytomegalovirus exposure and HLA in healthy donors. With 60 Vbeta and 13 Jbeta primers, the PCR was carried out. Only in-frame clones appear in the TCRdb table, and some are missing; sequencing was by immunoSEQ multiplex PCR. The sample has some 200,000 clones, about 79% seen once. Material for sequencing was PBMCs. The receptor set was obtained from a boy between 2 and 10 years old in good health and CMV-seronegative.

The chain is built from TRBV29-1 and TRBJ2-7; a possible D gene is TRBD2 (6 bases). With 0 bases removed from V and 6 bases from J, the gap between germline ends came to 12 bases. This CDR3 has 13 residues. CDR1 is SQVTM and CDR2 is ANQGSEA in the germline V gene. The CDR3 here is CSVEDRRAGEQYF. CDR3 bases: TGCAGCGTTGAAGATAGGAGGGCAGGCGAGCAGTACTTC.

The V and J genes are TRBV9 and TRBJ2-7; D possibly corresponds to TRBD1 (7 bases). CDR3 length equals 14 residues. Trimming removed 4 bases from V and 1 base from J, with 12 bases in between. Germline V gene sequence: CDR1 SGDLS, CDR2 YYNGEE. The CDR3 DNA sequence: TGTGCCAGCAGCCGCGGGACAGCTTCCTACGAGCAGTACTTC. This translates into CASSRGTASYEQYF.

The chain joins TRBV7-9 to TRBJ2-3; tentatively, D is TRBD2 (7 bases). The CDR3 consists of 16 residues. Deletions cut 5 bases from V and 6 bases from J, with 21 bases between. The germline V gene encodes CDR1 SEHNR and CDR2 FQNEAQ (reference sequence). CDR3 in DNA: TGTGCCAGCAGCCCCGTTCGGGGCGGGGGCTGGGATACGCAGTATTTT. It codes for CASSPVRGGGWDTQYF.

J is TRBJ2-1 and V is TRBV29-1; 10 nucleotides line up with TRBD2. V trimming: 8 bases; J trimming: 5 bases; junction bases outside the gene matches: 6. Germline V gives CDR1 SQVTM, CDR2 ANQGSEA. The CDR3 extends over 13 amino acids. This chain's CDR3 is CSKRTSGNNEQFF. CDR3 sequence (DNA): TGCAGCAAACGGACTAGCGGAAACAATGAGCAGTTCTTC.

This clone was detected a few times. The gene calls are TRBV4-1 and TRBJ2-2, with 9 bases fitting TRBD1. Germline trimming cut 2 bases from V and 2 bases from J; bases unmatched to any gene: 15. In germline, CDR1 is MGHRA, CDR2 YSYEKL. The CDR3 length is 20 residues. DNA of the CDR3: TGCGCCAGCAGCCAAAGGACAGGGGAGTTTCCCCTGGGAAACACCGGGGAGCTGTTTTTT. It is translated as CASSQRTGEFPLGNTGELFF.

V usage is TRBV7-2 and J usage is TRBJ1-4; perhaps TRBD1 as D (6 bases). Trimming shortened V by 5 bases and J by 7 bases, and 17 bases separated the two germline ends. CDR1 SGHTA and CDR2 FQGNSA come from the germline V gene. This CDR3 contains 15 residues. This CDR3 reads CASSRHRAPGEKLFF. DNA of the CDR3: TGTGCCAGCAGCCGACACAGGGCCCCCGGTGAAAAACTGTTTTTT.

This sequence joins TRBV10-3 and TRBJ2-3; 7 nucleotides match TRBD1. The germline V gene encodes CDR1 ENHRY and CDR2 SYGVKD. V shed 6 bases and J 1 base; nucleotides not matched to a gene: 7. The CDR3 contains 15 residues. The CDR3 DNA follows: TGTGCCATCAGATCAGGACAGGAAGGCACAGATACGCAGTATTTT. It is translated as CAIRSGQEGTDTQYF.

Only a few counts were recorded for this clone. The CDR3 DNA sequence: TGTGCCAGCAGCGTAGACCCACAGGGACCCAGAGGGGAAAAACTGTTTTTT. Encoded protein: CASSVDPQGPRGEKLFF. V and J are TRBV9 and TRBJ1-4; TRBD1 might be the D (6 bases). The CDR3 runs 17 residues. CDR1 and CDR2 from the germline V gene are SGDLS and YYNGEE. The V and J ends lost 0 bases and 8 bases respectively, with 20 bases between them.

This chain joins TRBV30 and TRBJ2-3; 7 nucleotides agree with TRBD2. With V trimmed by 0 bases and J by 4 bases, 4 bases remained unmatched. The CDR3 consists of 14 residues. Germline V CDR1 and CDR2: GTSNPN, SVGIG (reference sequence). The CDR3 sequence is CAWSVGGGADTQYF. CDR3 DNA: TGTGCCTGGAGTGTGGGGGGGGGTGCAGATACGCAGTATTTT.

This chain connects TRBV4-2 to TRBJ1-2; a possible D gene is TRBD1 (5 bases). The germline V gene encodes CDR1 LGHNA and CDR2 YNFKEQ. CDR3 length equals 21 residues. Deletions cut 1 base from V and 8 bases from J, with 35 bases between. For the CDR3, the DNA is TGTGCCAGCAGCCAAGTTTCGTCGGCGGTGGGGGGGTCGGCGATACTCGGCGGCTACACCTTC. Translation gives CASSQVSSAVGGSAILGGYTF.

The V gene is TRBV5-6, the J gene TRBJ1-4; possibly TRBD1 for D (5 bases). Germline V CDR1 and CDR2: SGHDT, YYEEEE. V lost 1 base to trimming and J lost 3 bases, with 7 bases between them. The CDR3 has 14 residues. CDR3: CASSLTGANEKLFF. CDR3 bases: TGTGCCAGCAGCTTGACAGGAGCTAATGAAAAACTGTTTTTT. The full variable domain, in which reference TRBV5-6 and TRBJ1-4 provide the parts outside the CDR3, is DAGVTQSPTHLIKTRGQQVTLRCSPKSGHDTVSWYQQALGQGPQFIFQYYEEEERQRGNFPDRFSGHQFPNYSSELNVNALLLGDSALYLCASSLTGANEKLFFGSGTQLSVL.

The chain recombines TRBV11-2 with TRBJ2-2; the D gene is possibly TRBD1 (6 bases). Trimming took off 5 bases at V and 8 bases at J, with 12 bases between the two ends. CDR3 length: 13 residues. Per germline, CDR1 SGHAT and CDR2 FQNNGV. DNA of the CDR3: TGTGCCAGCAGCGAATACAGGGCTGGGGAGCTGTTTTTT. Translation: CASSEYRAGELFF.

This chain joins TRBV9 and TRBJ2-1, with 9 positions matching TRBD1. The V segment lost 4 bases and the J segment 9 bases; nucleotides outside the gene matches: 11. The CDR3 extends over 15 amino acids. Germline CDR1 SGDLS, CDR2 YYNGEE. The CDR3 nucleotides read TGTGCCAGCAGCCCACGGACAGGGGACGGAATTGAGCAGTTCTTC. Its protein product is CASSPRTGDGIEQFF.

The V call is TRBV9, the J call TRBJ2-7; 9 positions match TRBD2. CDR1 and CDR2 from the germline V gene are SGDLS and YYNGEE. J was trimmed by 4 bases and V by 0 bases; bases with no gene match: 5. The CDR3 sequence is 15 residues long. The CDR3 coding sequence is TGTGCCAGCAGCGTAGATAGCGGGGGACCATACGAGCAGTACTTC. It encodes CASSVDSGGPYEQYF. The complete variable domain, with remaining parts taken from reference TRBV9 and TRBJ2-7, reads DSGVTQTPKHLITATGQRVTLRCSPRSGDLSVYWYQQSLDQGLQFLIQYYNGEERAKGNILERFSAQQFPDLHSELNLSSLELGDSALYFCASSVDSGGPYEQYFGPGTRLTVT.

This chain joins TRBV18 and TRBJ2-1; D uncertain. The V gene's germline CDR1 is KGHSH and CDR2 LQKENI. V lost 5 bases to trimming and J lost 6 bases, with 5 bases between them. The CDR3 length is 11 residues. The CDR3 is CASSASNEQFF. The CDR3, as DNA: TGTGCCAGCTCAGCTAGCAATGAGCAGTTCTTC.

V and J are TRBV12-5 and TRBJ2-1, with 7 bases aligning to TRBD2. The CDR3 consists of 15 residues. J gave up 7 bases and V 1 base, and 7 bases lay outside the gene matches. In germline, CDR1 is LGHNT, CDR2 FRNRAP. The CDR3 region has the DNA TGTGCTAGTGGTTTGGGGCAGGGAGGGTGGAATGAGCAGTTCTTC. This gives the protein CASGLGQGGWNEQFF.